The source of this TCR beta chain is a study of radiotherapy plus CTLA-4 blockade in lung cancer. Study background: Of all patients, around 20% responded objectively and approximately 31% showed disease control. Study observations and caveats: Radiotherapy with ipilimumab was followed by blood expansion of tumor-derived clones. Response, reportedly, was best predicted by interferon-beta along with early blood T cell clone dynamics.

The method was immunoSEQ multiplex PCR; TCRdb's version includes in-frame clones alone and lacks a portion of them. The sample has tens of thousands of clones, around 87% seen once. Treatment of patients with chemo-refractory metastatic non-small-cell lung cancer consisted of focal radiation plus CTLA-4 blockade with ipilimumab. The V end was cut by 3 bases, the J end by 8 bases, with 12 bases between. CDR1 and CDR2 (germline): SGDLS, YYNGEE. The CDR3 consists of 13 residues. Points on this clone: What it recognizes is unknown.

This receptor was taken from a human donor with non-small cell lung cancer who had stable disease on radiotherapy plus ipilimumab. Source: peripheral blood, taken from a patient treated with radiotherapy plus ipilimumab. The V call is TRBV9, the J call TRBJ2-1; D ambiguous. The CDR3 reads CASSEKGPDEQFF. The CDR3 region has the DNA TGTGCCAGCAGCGAAAAAGGACCGGATGAGCAGTTCTTC.